The 26 T cell receptor beta chains reported below all come from one sample, sequenced in a study of CD8 T cells in ankylosing spondylitis (dated by TCRdb to about 2017). Overall study results and their limits: Blood from ankylosing spondylitis patients appeared to be characterized by a TCR beta motif made up of under ten highly homologous amino acid variants.

The library relied on 5' RACE. Sequenced using an Illumina HiSeq 2500. TCRdb reanalyzed the raw reads on its own, using fastp at Q25 for trimming and MiXCR for clone calling, and kept in-frame beta chains. Merged by CDR3 protein, the rows form single entries marked with the most common genes and DNA. Present in this sample are 670,000 or so distinct CDR3 sequences, under 20% of which were seen just once. The ten largest account for under 20% of the sample. Their antigen targets remain unknown. Material: blood, either unsorted or a sorted T cell fraction (not recorded which). The source of these receptors is a male donor with ankylosing spondylitis.

The table lists this clonotype with a few counts. J is TRBJ1-6 and V is TRBV30; TRBD1 aligns across 8 bases. The CDR3 spans 14 residues. Trimming took 3 bases from V and 10 from J; bases not matched to a gene: 8. Germline V CDR1 and CDR2: GTSNPN, SVGIG (reference sequence). CDR3: CAWSRTGGTSPLHF. In DNA, the CDR3 is TGTGCCTGGAGCCGTACAGGGGGTACCTCACCCCTCCACTTT. Full variable domain (rest looked up from reference TRBV30 and TRBJ1-6): SQTIHQWPATLVQPVGSPLSLECTVEGTSNPNLYWYRQAAGRGLQLLFYSVGIGQISSEVPQNLSASRPQDRQFILSSKKLLLSDSGFYLCAWSRTGGTSPLHFGNGTRLTVT.

This clonotype was counted between two and nine times. V usage is TRBV28 and J usage is TRBJ2-7; TRBD1 or TRBD2 may be the D gene (7 bases each). CDR3 length equals 15 residues. V was shortened by 6 bases and J by 4 bases, with 19 bases between the two germline ends. In germline, CDR1 is MDHEN, CDR2 SYDVKM. CDR3 nucleotides: TGTGCCAGCAGCAGGGGGGGGAACCAGAGGTACGAGCAGTACTTC. Its protein is CASSRGGNQRYEQYF.

The J gene is TRBJ2-3, the V gene TRBV7-9; D may be TRBD1 (6 bases). The CDR3 loop spans 16 amino acids. V lost 7 bases and J lost 4, with 21 bases in between. Germline V gene lookup returns CDR1 SEHNR and CDR2 FQNEAQ (reference sequence). CDR3 DNA sequence: TGTGCCAGCACCGCAACAGGGCCTCTCATTCCAGATACGCAGTATTTT. Protein sequence: CASTATGPLIPDTQYF.

This rearrangement joins TRBV12-3 or TRBV12-4 to TRBJ2-2, with D possibly called TRBD1 or TRBD2 (7 bases each). V lost 6 bases, J lost 6 bases, and 17 bases lay in between. CDR3 length: 15 residues. The CDR3 DNA sequence: TGTGCCAGCAGGAAAGGGGGCGGGGGCCCCGGGGAGCTGTTTTTT. Translating it yields CASRKGGGGPGELFF.

The chain employs TRBV2 and TRBJ2-3; TRBD1 matches at 8 bases. The V gene's germline CDR1 is SNHLY and CDR2 FYNNEI. With 3 bases clipped from V and 3 bases from J, the junction kept 5 bases outside the gene matches. The CDR3 length is 15 residues. This CDR3 reads CASSEWDRFTDTQYF. DNA of the CDR3: TGTGCCAGCAGTGAGTGGGACAGGTTTACAGATACGCAGTATTTT.

This chain joins TRBV27 and TRBJ1-4, with TRBD1 matching 7 bases. Unmatched junction bases numbered 6, after V lost 3 bases and J lost 8 bases. This CDR3 is built from 14 residues. The V gene's germline CDR1 is MNHEY and CDR2 SMNVEV (reference sequence). The CDR3 reads CASSFTGVGEKLFF. In DNA form, the CDR3 reads TGTGCCAGCAGTTTCACAGGGGTAGGGGAAAAACTGTTTTTT.

This clonotype was recorded once. The chain couples TRBV24-1 to TRBJ2-2, with D perhaps matching TRBD1 or TRBD2 (5 bases each). CDR1 is KGHDR, CDR2 SFDVKD, per germline. The germline V and J ends were trimmed by 3 bases and 4 bases, with 11 bases remaining between them. This CDR3 spans 15 amino acids. CDR3: CATSDGDPATGELFF. Written as DNA, the CDR3 is TGTGCCACCAGTGATGGGGACCCCGCCACCGGGGAGCTGTTTTTT.

This rearrangement joins TRBV9 to TRBJ2-3; 9 bases fit TRBD2. Trimming at V came to 0 bases and at J to 2 bases, leaving 7 bases not matched to a gene. This CDR3 has 17 amino acids. Germline loops: CDR1 SGDLS, CDR2 YYNGEE. The CDR3 bases are TGTGCCAGCAGCGTAGATGCGGGGGGGGCTAACACAGATACGCAGTATTTT. This encodes CASSVDAGGANTDTQYF.

The chain is built from TRBV14 and TRBJ2-2; TRBD2 agrees at 12 bases. The CDR3 covers 20 residues. CDR1 is SGHDN and CDR2 is FVKESK in the germline V gene. V was pared by 2 bases and J by 1 base, with 11 bases of the junction left unmatched. Written as DNA, the CDR3 is TGTGCCAGCAGCCAACGCCCCACTAGCGGGGGGATATTGAACACCGGGGAGCTGTTTTTT. This translates into CASSQRPTSGGILNTGELFF. The full variable domain, completed using reference TRBV14 and TRBJ2-2, is EAGVTQFPSHSVIEKGQTVTLRCDPISGHDNLYWYRRVMGKEIKFLLHFVKESKQDESGMPNNRFLAERTGGTYSTLKVQPAELEDSGVYFCASSQRPTSGGILNTGELFFGEGSRLTVL.

This CDR3 reads CASSLGTAAYEQYF. CDR3 nucleotides: TGCGCCAGCAGCTTGGGGACAGCTGCCTACGAGCAGTACTTC. The V and J genes are TRBV5-1 and TRBJ2-7, with D tentatively TRBD1 (6 bases). The CDR3 length is 14 residues. V lost 0 bases to trimming and J lost 2 bases, with 9 bases between them. CDR1 SGHRS and CDR2 YFSETQ come from the germline V gene.

This clonotype was observed a few times. The chain recombines TRBV29-1 with TRBJ1-2; perhaps TRBD1 as D (5 bases). Trimming cost V 3 bases and J 0 bases, with 8 bases left between them. CDR3 length equals 13 residues. Germline V gene sequence: CDR1 SQVTM, CDR2 ANQGSEA. The CDR3 here is CSVDQGPNYGYTF. As DNA, the CDR3 is TGCAGCGTTGACCAGGGCCCTAACTATGGCTACACCTTC.

Concerning this clonotype itself: This could be a read error, since a much larger clone is one nucleotide away. This chain joins TRBV7-4 and TRBJ2-7; 7 bases agree with TRBD2. CDR1 SGHVT and CDR2 SQSDAQ come from the germline V gene. J gave up 1 base and V 5 bases, and 11 bases lay outside the gene matches. CDR3 length equals 16 residues. CDR3 DNA: TGTGCCAGCAGCCCGCGGACTAGAGACTTATCCTACGAGCAGTACTTC. It encodes CASSPRTRDLSYEQYF.

This rearrangement joins TRBV20-1 to TRBJ1-2; D ambiguous. In germline, CDR1 is DFQATT, CDR2 SNEGSKA (reference sequence). The CDR3 runs to 14 residues. V shed 1 base and J shed 1 base, with 10 bases lying between them. DNA of the CDR3: TGCAGTGCTAGAGCTAATGACCATAACTATGGCTACACCTTC. Its translation is CSARANDHNYGYTF.

This chain connects TRBV7-8 to TRBJ1-1, with TRBD1 matching 9 bases. J lost 2 bases, V lost 5 bases, and 9 bases had no gene match. The CDR3 covers 16 residues. The germline gives CDR1 SGHVS, CDR2 FQNEAQ. The CDR3 loop reads CASSPGTGSRNTEAFF. The DNA for the CDR3 is TGTGCCAGCAGCCCGGGGACAGGGTCGAGAAACACTGAAGCTTTCTTT.

V is TRBV4-1 and J is TRBJ1-5, with D tentatively TRBD1 (5 bases). This CDR3 has 16 amino acids. V gave up 0 bases and J gave up 14 bases, with 23 bases separating them. The germline gives CDR1 MGHRA, CDR2 YSYEKL. The CDR3 is CASSQDLGLLSGQEHF. The DNA for the CDR3 is TGCGCCAGCAGCCAAGATTTGGGACTCCTATCCGGTCAAGAGCATTTT.

This clonotype was seen only a few times. This rearrangement joins TRBV28 to TRBJ2-2; 11 bases map to TRBD2. The germline CDR1 and CDR2 sequences are MDHEN and SYDVKM. The CDR3 contains 16 residues. The junction had 5 bases not matched to a gene; V was cut back by 6 bases and J by 2 bases. CDR3 DNA: TGTGCCAGCAGACTAGCGGGAGCCACCAACACCGGGGAGCTGTTTTTT. It yields the protein CASRLAGATNTGELFF.

This clonotype has only a few counts. The chain employs TRBV5-1 and TRBJ1-1; 8 nucleotides match TRBD1. Germline V lookup: CDR1 SGHRS, CDR2 YFSETQ. The length of the CDR3 is 14 residues. The V gene end was trimmed by 3 bases and the J gene end by 8 bases; junction bases not matched to a gene: 9. CDR3 residues: CASSWRDRTAEAFF. DNA for the CDR3: TGCGCCAGCAGCTGGAGGGACAGGACTGCCGAAGCTTTCTTT.

The chain is built from TRBV12-3 or TRBV12-4 and TRBJ1-2; D remains unclear. Trimming left V 4 bases short and J 3 bases short, with 12 bases between. CDR3 length: 14 amino acids. CDR3 sequence reads: CASSSRRLYYGYTF. The DNA of the CDR3 is TGTGCCAGCAGTTCTAGGAGATTGTACTATGGCTACACCTTC.

This chain uses TRBV20-1 with TRBJ1-1; maybe TRBD1 (6 bases). Germline V gene sequence: CDR1 DFQATT, CDR2 SNEGSKA (reference sequence). Trimming stripped 5 bases from V and 4 bases from J, with 23 bases between. The CDR3 has 16 amino acids. The CDR3 DNA follows: TGCAGTGCTCCTGGCCCGGGCAGGGGCCGGGGCACTGAAGCTTTCTTT. Amino acids: CSAPGPGRGRGTEAFF.

The chain couples TRBV12-3 or TRBV12-4 to TRBJ2-3, with D uncertain. V was clipped by 9 bases and J by 6 bases, with 28 bases between them. The CDR3 spans 17 residues. The CDR3 is CARAQIPPLVATDTQYF. The CDR3 DNA sequence: TGTGCCAGAGCTCAAATCCCACCCCTTGTAGCAACGGATACGCAGTATTTT.

There are many counts of this clonotype. The chain has TRBV4-1 and TRBJ2-5, with D perhaps matching TRBD1 or TRBD2 (5 bases each). Germline V gene sequence: CDR1 MGHRA, CDR2 YSYEKL. The CDR3 runs 14 residues. Trimming stripped 5 bases from V and 0 bases from J, with 10 bases between. Written as DNA, the CDR3 is TGCGCCAGCAGCTACGGGACCTACCAAGAGACCCAGTACTTC. As protein: CASSYGTYQETQYF.

As for this clonotype: This sequence may be a read error, since a much larger clone differs from it by one base. DNA of the CDR3: TGTGCCAGCAAGGGACAGCAAGAGACCCAGTACTTC. Amino acid sequence: CASKGQQETQYF. J is TRBJ2-5 and V is TRBV6-6; TRBD1 aligns across 7 bases. CDR1 MNHNY and CDR2 SVGAGI come from the germline V gene (reference sequence). The trim removed 7 bases at V and 2 bases at J, leaving 1 base unmatched. This CDR3 is 12 amino acids long.

The J gene is TRBJ2-6, the V gene TRBV4-1; D is uncertain. CDR3 length equals 17 residues. Trimming removed 2 bases at V and 0 bases at J, with 11 bases between. Per the germline V gene, CDR1 is MGHRA and CDR2 is YSYEKL. CDR3 loop: CASSQFFRVSGANVLTF. The CDR3 region has the DNA TGCGCCAGCAGCCAATTCTTTAGGGTCTCTGGGGCCAACGTCCTGACTTTC.

This clonotype was seen a handful of times. The chain employs TRBV29-1 and TRBJ2-1; D perhaps matches TRBD2 (6 bases). From germline, CDR1 is SQVTM and CDR2 ANQGSEA. Trimming pared 5 bases from V and 3 bases from J, leaving 17 bases between. CDR3 length: 15 residues. CDR3 loop: CSVRPVIADYNEQFF. The CDR3 region has the DNA TGCAGCGTTCGCCCAGTGATAGCGGACTACAATGAGCAGTTCTTC.

This clonotype was counted between two and nine times. The chain employs TRBV7-2 and TRBJ2-3; no firm D call. CDR1 is SGHTA, CDR2 FQGNSA, per germline. This CDR3 has 11 residues. Trimming took off 5 bases at V and 8 bases at J, with 8 bases between the two ends. The CDR3 region is CASSPGLTQYF. In DNA, the CDR3 is TGTGCCAGCAGCCCCGGGCTTACGCAGTATTTT.

The chain employs TRBV4-3 and TRBJ2-1, with 9 bases lining up with TRBD2. There are 16 residues in the CDR3. V lost 0 bases and J lost 6; bases outside the gene matches: 6. Per the germline V gene, CDR1 is LGHNA and CDR2 is YSLEER. The CDR3 DNA reads TGCGCCAGCAGCCAAGATAGCCTAGCGGGACTCAATGAGCAGTTCTTC. Its translation: CASSQDSLAGLNEQFF.